This passage covers 17 T cell receptor beta chains from one sample sequenced in a study of regulatory T cells in long-lasting Graves disease. Libraries of TCR beta came from iRepertoire HTBI primers plus Arm-PCR of CDR3 regions. Via MiXCR, TCRdb re-called the multiplex PCR reads, giving one row per CDR3 protein. This sample has some 220,000 distinct CDR3 sequences, with roughly 19% found just once. Noted time point: newly diagnosed GD, antithyroid drugs for less than 3 months. With RNA extracted from PBMCs as input, the TCR library was made. The same sample was also used in a study of T cells in Graves' hyperthyroidism and ophthalmopathy.

Sequenced here: peripheral blood mononuclear cells (PBMCs), sampled at new diagnosis, from a patient treated with antithyroid drugs. Source of these receptors: a woman in her 30s with Graves disease.

This clonotype was seen more than once but under ten times. The likely explanation is a read error, given a far larger clone one base away. The chain carries TRBV7-9 and TRBJ1-6; 12 bases are a match to TRBD1. Trimming removed 1 base from V and 6 bases from J; junction bases left unmatched: 10. Germline V gene data show CDR1 as SEHNR and CDR2 as FQNEAQ (reference sequence). The CDR3 is 19 amino acids. CDR3 sequence reads: CASSLDQRSGQGANSPLHF. The CDR3 DNA reads as TGTGCCAGCAGCTTAGATCAACGCTCGGGACAGGGGGCTAATTCACCCCTCCACTTT. Full variable domain (rest looked up from reference TRBV7-9 and TRBJ1-6): DTGVSQNPRHKITKRGQNVTFRCDPISEHNRLYWYRQTLGQGPEFLTYFQNEAQLEKSRLLSDRFSAERPKGSFSTLEIQRTEQGDSAMYLCASSLDQRSGQGANSPLHFGNGTRLTVT.

This clonotype was observed at least ten times. The rearrangement joins TRBV5-6 to TRBJ1-5; possibly TRBD1 for D (5 bases). V was cut by 1 base and J by 6 bases, with 5 bases left in between. CDR3 length: 12 amino acids. The germline CDR1 and CDR2 sequences are SGHDT and YYEEEE. This chain's CDR3 is CASSLTGQPQHF. In nucleotides, the CDR3 is TGTGCCAGCAGCTTGACAGGTCAGCCCCAGCATTTT.

This clonotype has a count of ten or more. The chain employs TRBV18 and TRBJ2-3; no definite D call. V lost 8 bases and J lost 3, with 15 bases in between. The CDR3 length is 14 residues. Germline V CDR1 and CDR2: KGHSH, LQKENI. The CDR3 spells CASRTYVRTDTQYF. The CDR3 coding sequence is TGTGCCAGCCGGACGTACGTTCGGACAGATACGCAGTATTTT.

This clonotype occurred many times. V gene TRBV28 combines with J gene TRBJ2-1; 9 bases are shared with TRBD2. The germline gives CDR1 MDHEN, CDR2 SYDVKM. With V trimmed by 7 bases and J by 7 bases, 17 bases remained unmatched. This CDR3 is 17 amino acids long. DNA for the CDR3: TGTGCCAGCACGGGGGGGGCTAGCGGGACCGTAGGGAATGAGCAGTTCTTC. Translation: CASTGGASGTVGNEQFF.

Many counts were recorded for this clonotype. The V call is TRBV7-6, the J call TRBJ2-1; unclear D gene. Germline CDR1 reads SGHVS; CDR2 reads FNYEAQ. The CDR3 is made up of 15 amino acids. Trimming stripped 2 bases from V and 1 base from J, with 9 bases between. CDR3 sequence (DNA): TGTGCCAGCAGCTTACAAGCTGGGTCCTACAATGAGCAGTTCTTC. As protein: CASSLQAGSYNEQFF.

The rearrangement joins TRBV7-2 to TRBJ2-7, with D maybe TRBD1 (6 bases). V lost 2 bases and J 3 bases, leaving 14 bases between the germline ends. The CDR3 extends over 15 amino acids. Germline CDR1 reads SGHTA; CDR2 reads FQGNSA. The CDR3 coding sequence is TGTGCCAGCAGCTTACAGGGGCGGGCAATCTACGAGCAGTACTTC. It translates to CASSLQGRAIYEQYF.

This clonotype has a count of ten or more. V usage is TRBV7-9 and J usage is TRBJ2-1; D could derive from TRBD1 or TRBD2 (7 bases each). With 3 bases removed from V and 7 bases from J, the gap between germline ends came to 13 bases. Looked up from germline, CDR1 is SEHNR and CDR2 is FQNEAQ (reference sequence). The CDR3 consists of 14 residues. The CDR3 loop is CASSFSGGGNEQFF. The CDR3 DNA reads as TGTGCCAGCAGCTTCTCAGGGGGGGGAAATGAGCAGTTCTTC.

This clonotype was detected many times. The V call is TRBV2, the J call TRBJ1-1; 10 bases line up with TRBD1. This CDR3 comprises 15 residues. Germline V lookup: CDR1 SNHLY, CDR2 FYNNEI. V was clipped by 1 base and J by 6 bases; unmatched bases: 5. CDR3 coding DNA: TGTGCCAGCAGTGAAGGGACAGGGGGTTCGGCTGAAGCTTTCTTT. Its protein is CASSEGTGGSAEAFF.

The sample holds many counts of this clonotype. The chain carries TRBV28 and TRBJ1-1; a possible D gene is TRBD1 (5 bases). The germline V and J ends were trimmed by 3 bases and 5 bases, with 13 bases remaining between them. CDR1 and CDR2 from the germline V gene are MDHEN and SYDVKM. The CDR3 runs 14 residues. CDR3 coding DNA: TGTGCCAGCAGTTTGCCTCGGGACTCTACTGAAGCTTTCTTT. Protein sequence: CASSLPRDSTEAFF.

This clonotype was recorded many times. The chain uses TRBV6-1 and TRBJ1-1; the match to TRBD1 covers 12 bases. This CDR3 region has 15 residues. Germline V CDR1 and CDR2: MNHNS, SASEGT. J lost 3 bases, V lost 7 bases, and 6 bases had no gene match. The CDR3 DNA sequence: TGTGCCAGCAAGGGGGACAGGGGGCTTTACACTGAAGCTTTCTTT. Its translation is CASKGDRGLYTEAFF.

At least ten counts were recorded for this clonotype. The chain is built from TRBV29-1 and TRBJ2-3, with 8 bases fitting TRBD1. This CDR3 is built from 11 residues. V trimming: 8 bases; J trimming: 8 bases; junction bases outside the gene matches: 6. Germline assignment: CDR1 SQVTM and CDR2 ANQGSEA. CDR3 loop: CSSRQGLTQYF. The CDR3 nucleotides read TGCAGCTCCCGACAGGGGCTTACGCAGTATTTT.

J is TRBJ2-5 and V is TRBV7-9; perhaps D is TRBD1 or TRBD2 (5 bases each). Germline V gene sequence: CDR1 SEHNR, CDR2 FQNEAQ (reference sequence). There are 18 residues in the CDR3. V lost 3 bases to trimming and J lost 5 bases, with 25 bases between them. In DNA form, the CDR3 reads TGTGCCAGCAGCTTCAAGAACTTCACTCTATATTGGGGGGAGACCCAGTACTTC. It codes for CASSFKNFTLYWGETQYF.

This clonotype was counted only a few times. The V gene is TRBV20-1, the J gene TRBJ2-3; a possible D gene is TRBD1 (5 bases). CDR1 is DFQATT and CDR2 is SNEGSKA in the germline V gene (reference sequence). The CDR3 is made up of 15 amino acids. The V gene lost 1 base and the J gene lost 0 bases, with 11 bases spanning the gap. CDR3 bases: TGCAGTGCTAGAGCCAGGGCCCATAGCACAGATACGCAGTATTTT. Protein: CSARARAHSTDTQYF.

The sample holds many counts of this clonotype. The rearrangement joins TRBV6-1 to TRBJ1-1; D ambiguous. Germline-derived CDR1 and CDR2 are MNHNS and SASEGT. This CDR3 spans 15 amino acids. V was shortened by 5 bases and J by 12 bases, with 25 bases between the two germline ends. DNA of the CDR3: TGTGCCAGCAGTCCTACTAACCGGGCCTTGCTCGGCCCTTTCTTT. It translates to CASSPTNRALLGPFF.

This clonotype was observed at least ten times. The gene calls are TRBV6-6 and TRBJ2-2; TRBD2 matches at 11 bases. The germline gives CDR1 MNHNY, CDR2 SVGAGI (reference sequence). CDR3 length: 18 residues. The V and J ends lost 0 bases and 5 bases, in that order; junction bases with no gene match: 8. CDR3 in DNA: TGTGCCAGCAGTTACTCGAGCCTAGCGGGGGGTAAAACCGGGGAGCTGTTTTTT. Amino acids: CASSYSSLAGGKTGELFF.

This clonotype appeared many times. V and J are TRBV7-3 and TRBJ1-5; no firm D call. This CDR3 spans 13 amino acids. V was shortened by 0 bases and J by 5 bases, with 5 bases between the two germline ends. CDR1 SGHTA and CDR2 FQGTGA come from the germline V gene. This CDR3 is CASSLTPDQPQHF. DNA for the CDR3: TGTGCCAGCAGCTTAACACCCGATCAGCCCCAGCATTTT.

This sequence joins TRBV5-1 and TRBJ1-1; TRBD1 agrees at 12 bases. The CDR3 spans 19 residues. Germline loops: CDR1 SGHRS, CDR2 YFSETQ. V was pared by 7 bases and J by 3 bases, with 19 bases of the junction left unmatched. The CDR3 sequence is CASGKKPGQGAVGDTEAFF. The CDR3 DNA sequence: TGCGCCAGCGGAAAAAAACCGGGACAGGGGGCAGTTGGTGACACTGAAGCTTTCTTT.